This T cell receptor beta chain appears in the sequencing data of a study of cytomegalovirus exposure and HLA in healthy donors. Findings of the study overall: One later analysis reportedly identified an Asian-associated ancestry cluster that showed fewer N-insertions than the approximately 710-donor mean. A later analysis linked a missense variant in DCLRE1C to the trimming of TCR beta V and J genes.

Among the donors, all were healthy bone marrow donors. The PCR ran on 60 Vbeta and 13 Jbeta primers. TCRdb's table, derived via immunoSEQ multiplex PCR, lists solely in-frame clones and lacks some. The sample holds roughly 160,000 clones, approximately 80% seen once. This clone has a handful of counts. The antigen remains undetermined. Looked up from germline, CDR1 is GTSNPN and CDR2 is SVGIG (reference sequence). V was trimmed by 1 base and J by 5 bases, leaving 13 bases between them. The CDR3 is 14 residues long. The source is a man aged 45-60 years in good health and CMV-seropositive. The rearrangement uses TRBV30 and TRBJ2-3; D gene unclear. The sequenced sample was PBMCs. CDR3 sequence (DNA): TGTGCCTGGAGTGCTCCCGTCTTCAGAGATACGCAGTATTTT. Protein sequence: CAWSAPVFRDTQYF. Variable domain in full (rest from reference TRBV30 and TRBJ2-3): SQTIHQWPATLVQPVGSPLSLECTVEGTSNPNLYWYRQAAGRGLQLLFYSVGIGQISSEVPQNLSASRPQDRQFILSSKKLLLSDSGFYLCAWSAPVFRDTQYFGPGTRLTVL.